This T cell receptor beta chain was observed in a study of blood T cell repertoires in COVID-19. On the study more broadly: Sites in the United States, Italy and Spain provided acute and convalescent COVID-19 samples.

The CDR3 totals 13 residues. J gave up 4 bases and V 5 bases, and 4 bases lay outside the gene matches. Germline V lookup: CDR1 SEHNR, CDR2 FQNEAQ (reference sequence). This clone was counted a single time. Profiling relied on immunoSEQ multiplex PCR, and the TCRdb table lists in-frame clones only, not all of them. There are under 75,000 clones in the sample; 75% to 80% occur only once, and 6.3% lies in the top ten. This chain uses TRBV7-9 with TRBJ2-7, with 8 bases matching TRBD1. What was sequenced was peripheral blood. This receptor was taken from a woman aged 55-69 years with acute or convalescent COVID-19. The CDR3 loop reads CASSLRGLYEQYF. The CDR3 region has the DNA TGTGCCAGCAGCCTCAGGGGGCTATACGAGCAGTACTTC.